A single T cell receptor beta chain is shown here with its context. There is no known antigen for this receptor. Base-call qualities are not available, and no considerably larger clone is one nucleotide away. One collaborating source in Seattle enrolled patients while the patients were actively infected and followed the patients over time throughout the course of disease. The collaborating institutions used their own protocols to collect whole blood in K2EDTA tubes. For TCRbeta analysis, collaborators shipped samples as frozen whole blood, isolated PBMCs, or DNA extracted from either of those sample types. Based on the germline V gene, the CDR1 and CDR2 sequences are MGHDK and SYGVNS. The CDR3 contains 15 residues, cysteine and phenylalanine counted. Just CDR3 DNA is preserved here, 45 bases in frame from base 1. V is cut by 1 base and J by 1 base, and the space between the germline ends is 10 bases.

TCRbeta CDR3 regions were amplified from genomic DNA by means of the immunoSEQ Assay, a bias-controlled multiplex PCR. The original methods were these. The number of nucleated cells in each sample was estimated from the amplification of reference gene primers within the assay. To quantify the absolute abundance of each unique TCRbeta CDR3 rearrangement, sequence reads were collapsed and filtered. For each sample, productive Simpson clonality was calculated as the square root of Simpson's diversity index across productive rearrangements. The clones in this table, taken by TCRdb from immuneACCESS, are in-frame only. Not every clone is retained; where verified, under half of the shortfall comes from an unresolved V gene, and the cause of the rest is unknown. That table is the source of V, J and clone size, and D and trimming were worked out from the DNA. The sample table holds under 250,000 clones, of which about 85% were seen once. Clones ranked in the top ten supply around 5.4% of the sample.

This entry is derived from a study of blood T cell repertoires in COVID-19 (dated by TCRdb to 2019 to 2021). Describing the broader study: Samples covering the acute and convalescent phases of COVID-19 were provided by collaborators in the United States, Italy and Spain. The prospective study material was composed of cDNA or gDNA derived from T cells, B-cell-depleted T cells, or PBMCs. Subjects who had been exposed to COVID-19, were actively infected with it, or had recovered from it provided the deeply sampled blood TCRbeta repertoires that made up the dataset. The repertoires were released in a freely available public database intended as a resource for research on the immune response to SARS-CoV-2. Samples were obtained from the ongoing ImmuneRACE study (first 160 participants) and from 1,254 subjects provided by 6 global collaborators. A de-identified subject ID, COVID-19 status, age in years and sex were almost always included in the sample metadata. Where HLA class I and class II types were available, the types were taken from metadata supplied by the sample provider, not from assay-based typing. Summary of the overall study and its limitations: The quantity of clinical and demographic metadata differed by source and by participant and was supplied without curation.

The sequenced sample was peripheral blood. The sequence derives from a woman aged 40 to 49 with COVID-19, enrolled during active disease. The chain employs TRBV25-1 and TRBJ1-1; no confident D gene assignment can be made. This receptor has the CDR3 CASSESGLPNTEAFF. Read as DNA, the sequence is TGTGCCAGCAGTGAATCTGGGCTTCCGAACACTGAAGCTTTCTTT.